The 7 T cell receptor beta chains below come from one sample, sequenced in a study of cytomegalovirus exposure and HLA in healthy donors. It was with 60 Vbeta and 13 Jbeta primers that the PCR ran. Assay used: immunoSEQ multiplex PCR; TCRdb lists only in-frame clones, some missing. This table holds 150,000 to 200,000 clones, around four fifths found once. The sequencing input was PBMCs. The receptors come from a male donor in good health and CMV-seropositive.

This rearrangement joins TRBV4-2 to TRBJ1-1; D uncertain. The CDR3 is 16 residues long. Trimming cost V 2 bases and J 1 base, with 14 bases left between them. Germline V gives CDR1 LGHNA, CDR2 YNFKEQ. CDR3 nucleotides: TGTGCCAGCAGCCAACCCCTCGGGGAGGCGAACACTGAAGCTTTCTTT. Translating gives CASSQPLGEANTEAFF.

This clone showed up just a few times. The CDR3 sequence is CASRGLAGGYQETQYF. The CDR3 nucleotides are TGTGCCAGTAGGGGGCTAGCGGGGGGGTATCAAGAGACCCAGTACTTC. The V and J genes are TRBV19 and TRBJ2-5; the match to TRBD2 covers 12 bases. The germline CDR1 and CDR2 sequences are LNHDA and SQIVND (reference sequence). The CDR3 spans 16 residues. The V gene end was trimmed by 6 bases and the J gene end by 2 bases; junction bases not matched to a gene: 7.

For the CDR3, the DNA is TGTGCCAGCAGTGTTGATGCGGGGAACACTGAAGCTTTCTTT. It is translated as CASSVDAGNTEAFF. The chain recombines TRBV2 with TRBJ1-1; unclear D gene. The CDR3 covers 14 residues. Germline V gene sequence: CDR1 SNHLY, CDR2 FYNNEI. Deletions cut 4 bases from V and 1 base from J, with 10 bases between.

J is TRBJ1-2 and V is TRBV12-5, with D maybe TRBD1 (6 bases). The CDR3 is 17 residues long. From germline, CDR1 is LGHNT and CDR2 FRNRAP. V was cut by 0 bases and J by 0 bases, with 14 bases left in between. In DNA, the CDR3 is TGTGCTAGTGGTTTGGTCGTTACAGGGTCGTCTAACTATGGCTACACCTTC. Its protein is CASGLVVTGSSNYGYTF. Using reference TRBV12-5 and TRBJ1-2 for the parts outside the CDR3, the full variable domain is DARVTQTPRHKVTEMGQEVTMRCQPILGHNTVFWYRQTMMQGLELLAYFRNRAPLDDSGMPKDRFSAEMPDATLATLKIQPSEPRDSAVYFCASGLVVTGSSNYGYTFGSGTRLTVV.

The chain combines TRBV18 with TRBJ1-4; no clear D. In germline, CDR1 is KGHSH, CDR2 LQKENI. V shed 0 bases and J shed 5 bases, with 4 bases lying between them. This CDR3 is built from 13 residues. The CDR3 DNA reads TGTGCCAGCTCACCACCGGCCAATGAAAAACTGTTTTTT. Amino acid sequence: CASSPPANEKLFF.

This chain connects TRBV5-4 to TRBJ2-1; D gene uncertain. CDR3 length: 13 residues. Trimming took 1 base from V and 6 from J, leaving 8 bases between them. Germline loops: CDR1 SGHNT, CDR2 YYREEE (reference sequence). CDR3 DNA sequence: TGTGCCAGCAGCTTGTCCCGAGGCAATGAGCAGTTCTTC. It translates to CASSLSRGNEQFF. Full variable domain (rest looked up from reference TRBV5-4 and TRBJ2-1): ETGVTQSPTHLIKTRGQQVTLRCSSQSGHNTVSWYQQALGQGPQFIFQYYREEENGRGNFPPRFSGLQFPNYSSELNVNALELDDSALYLCASSLSRGNEQFFGPGTRLTVL.

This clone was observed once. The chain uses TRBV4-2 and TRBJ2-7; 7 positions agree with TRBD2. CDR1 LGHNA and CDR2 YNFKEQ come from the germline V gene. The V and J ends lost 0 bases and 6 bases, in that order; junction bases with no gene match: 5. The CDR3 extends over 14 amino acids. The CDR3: CASSQDKGGTEQYF. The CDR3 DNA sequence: TGTGCCAGCAGCCAAGATAAGGGAGGGACCGAGCAGTACTTC.